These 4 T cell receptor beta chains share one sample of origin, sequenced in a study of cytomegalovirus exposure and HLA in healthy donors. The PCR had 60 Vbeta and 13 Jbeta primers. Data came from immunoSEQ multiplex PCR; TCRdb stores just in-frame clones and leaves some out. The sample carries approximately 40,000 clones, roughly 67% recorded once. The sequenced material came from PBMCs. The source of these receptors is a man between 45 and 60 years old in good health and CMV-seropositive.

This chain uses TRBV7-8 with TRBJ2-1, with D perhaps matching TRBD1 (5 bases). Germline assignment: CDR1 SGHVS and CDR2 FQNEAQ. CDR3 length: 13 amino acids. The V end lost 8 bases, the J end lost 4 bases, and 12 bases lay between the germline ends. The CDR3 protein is CASGRATYNEQFF. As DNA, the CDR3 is TGTGCCAGCGGCAGGGCAACGTACAATGAGCAGTTCTTC. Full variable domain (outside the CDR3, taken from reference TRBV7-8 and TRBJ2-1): GAGVSQSPRYKVAKRGQDVALRCDPISGHVSLFWYQQALGQGPEFLTYFQNEAQLDKSGLPSDRFFAERPEGSVSTLKIQRTQQEDSAVYLCASGRATYNEQFFGPGTRLTVL.

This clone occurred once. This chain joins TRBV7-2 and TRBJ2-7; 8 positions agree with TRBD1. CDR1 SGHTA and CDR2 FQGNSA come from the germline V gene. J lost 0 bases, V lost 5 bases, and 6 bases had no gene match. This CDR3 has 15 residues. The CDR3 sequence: CASSKGTGSSYEQYF. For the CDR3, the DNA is TGTGCCAGCAGCAAAGGGACAGGAAGCTCCTACGAGCAGTACTTC. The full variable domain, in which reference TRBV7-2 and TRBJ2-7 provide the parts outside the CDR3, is GAGVSQSPSNKVTEKGKDVELRCDPISGHTALYWYRQSLGQGLEFLIYFQGNSAPDKSGLPSDRFSAERTGGSVSTLTIQRTQQEDSAVYLCASSKGTGSSYEQYFGPGTRLTVT.

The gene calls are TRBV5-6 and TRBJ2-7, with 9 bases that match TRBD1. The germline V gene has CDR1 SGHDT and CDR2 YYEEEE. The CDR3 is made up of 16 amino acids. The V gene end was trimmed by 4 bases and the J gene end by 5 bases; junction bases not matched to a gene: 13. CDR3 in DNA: TGTGCCAGCAGCCCATGGGGCGGGACAGGGATCAACGAGCAGTACTTC. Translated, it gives CASSPWGGTGINEQYF.

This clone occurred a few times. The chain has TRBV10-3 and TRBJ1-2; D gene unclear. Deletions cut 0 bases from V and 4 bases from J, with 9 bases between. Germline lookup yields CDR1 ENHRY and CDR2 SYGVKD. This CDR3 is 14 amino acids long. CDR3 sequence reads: CAISESGVGYGYTF. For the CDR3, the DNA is TGTGCCATCAGTGAGTCCGGGGTAGGCTATGGCTACACCTTC.